This T cell receptor beta chain was captured by sequencing in a study of CD8 T cells in Susac syndrome. CDR3 length: 15 residues. Germline CDR1 and CDR2: SGDLS and YYNGEE. V dropped 2 bases and J dropped 5; count of bases not matched to a gene: 5. Sequencing of TCR beta was performed on blood CD8+ and CD4+ T cells. RNA was extracted with the RNeasy kit, and a quantity of roughly 0.45 to 1 ug was reverse transcribed using random hexamers. An immunoSEQ multiplex PCR amplified TCR beta CDR3 over 54 Vbeta and 13 Jbeta. TCRdb fed the immunoSEQ multiplex PCR reads into MiXCR, producing one record per CDR3 protein. The repertoire has approximately 100,000 distinct CDR3 sequences, over 90% of them found once; the top ten carry about 0.14%.

This TCR was sampled from a human donor in good health. Sequencing was done on a sample of CD4+ T cells from PBMCs. The V and J genes are TRBV9 and TRBJ2-5; 11 bases match TRBD2. The CDR3: CASSVLAGGGETQYF. The CDR3 DNA sequence: TGTGCCAGCAGCGTCCTAGCGGGGGGCGGGGAGACCCAGTACTTC.